This T cell receptor beta chain appears in the sequencing data of a study of T-cell memory formation after mild COVID-19. Study at large: For the most part, TCR clusters were specific to one donor. Study-level points and caveats: Some clones that responded turned up in pre-infection memory, which suggests that cross-reactive memory joined in.

TCRdb re-derived calls from the 5' RACE reads in MiXCR, one entry per CDR3 protein. The data contain 200,000 to 300,000 distinct CDR3 sequences, 15% of them singletons. There are 16 residues in the CDR3. V lost 6 bases and J lost 5; bases outside the gene matches: 9. Of note for this clonotype: Its antigen is unknown.

The gene calls are TRBV12-3 or TRBV12-4 and TRBJ2-2; 10 positions match TRBD1. The sequenced sample was PBMCs or a T cell subset sorted from them (not recorded which). This clonotype originated in an adult woman who had mild COVID-19 (a few samples of this study predate the infection). Cell type and time point are not known. The CDR3 sequence is CASSSQGTGETGELFF. The CDR3 DNA sequence: TGTGCCAGCAGCTCGCAAGGGACAGGGGAAACCGGGGAGCTGTTTTTT.